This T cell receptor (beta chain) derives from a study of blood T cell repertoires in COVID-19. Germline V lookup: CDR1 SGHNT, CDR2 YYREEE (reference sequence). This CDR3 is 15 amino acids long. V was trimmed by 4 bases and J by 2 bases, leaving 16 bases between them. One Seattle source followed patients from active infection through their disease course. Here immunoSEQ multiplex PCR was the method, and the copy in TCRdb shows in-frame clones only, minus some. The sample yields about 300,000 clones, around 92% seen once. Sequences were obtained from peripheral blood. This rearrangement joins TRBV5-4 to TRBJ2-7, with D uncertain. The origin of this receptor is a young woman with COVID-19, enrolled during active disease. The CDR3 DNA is TGTGCCAGCAGCCCCACCGCGACTCGCCCCTACGAGCAGTACTTC. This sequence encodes CASSPTATRPYEQYF.